This is a list of T cell receptor beta chains from one sample in a study of identical twins. Using its own MiXCR run on the 5' RACE reads, TCRdb lists one record per CDR3 protein. The sample holds a few hundred thousand distinct CDR3 sequences, approximately 10% seen once. The specimen was memory T cells sorted from blood. The receptor set was obtained from a man over 45 in good health. Both conserved end residues are trimmed from each CDR3.

V	CDR3
TRBV7-2	ASSPRTGRSSPLH
TRBV4-2	ASSPTSGVTDTQY
TRBV20-1	SARDVPQGDTQY
TRBV24-1	ATKSGRDHNEQF
TRBV7-8	ATRRGRGGRQETQY
TRBV28	ASSRTSTDTQY
TRBV7-2	ASSLGARGEEKLF
TRBV30	AWSGGFGTNEKLF
TRBV4-3	ASSHTGSGNYEQY
TRBV6-6	ASSSWGNTDTQY
TRBV20-1	SVPNSGITDTQY
TRBV5-1	ASSSRQGYGETQY